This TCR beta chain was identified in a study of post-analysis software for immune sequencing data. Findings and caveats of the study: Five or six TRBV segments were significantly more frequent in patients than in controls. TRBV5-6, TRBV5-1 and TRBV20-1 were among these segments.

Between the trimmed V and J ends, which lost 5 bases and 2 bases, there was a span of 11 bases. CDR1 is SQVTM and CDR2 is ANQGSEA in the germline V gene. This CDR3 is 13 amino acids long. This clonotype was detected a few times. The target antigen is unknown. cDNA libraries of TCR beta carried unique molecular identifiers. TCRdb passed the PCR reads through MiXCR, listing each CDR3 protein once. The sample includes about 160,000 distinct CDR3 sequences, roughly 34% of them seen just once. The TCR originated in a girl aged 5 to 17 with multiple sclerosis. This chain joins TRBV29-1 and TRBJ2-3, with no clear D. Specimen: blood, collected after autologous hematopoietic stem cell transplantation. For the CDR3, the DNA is TGCAGCGTTAGGTATTCCACCACAGATACGCAGTATTTT. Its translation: CSVRYSTTDTQYF.